This T cell receptor beta chain was captured in a study of blood T cell repertoires in COVID-19. Study at large: The samples span acute and convalescent COVID-19 from the United States, Italy and Spain. In each case, the material was cDNA or gDNA derived from T cells, B-cell-depleted T cells, or PBMCs.

Germline assignment: CDR1 GTSNPN and CDR2 SVGIG (reference sequence). Trimming took off 0 bases at V and 7 bases at J, with 4 bases between the two ends. This CDR3 contains 11 residues. Source study methods: Quantification of nucleated cells was approximated via reference gene primer amplification. Measured with immunoSEQ multiplex PCR; TCRdb has only the in-frame clones, and not every one. The V and J calls and clone size were taken over from that table, and D and trimming were inferred from the DNA. The repertoire has 97,000 or so clones, just over 90% of them found once; the top ten carry 1.7%. The sequencing sample was made of peripheral blood. This sequence was found in a man aged 60-69 years with acute or convalescent COVID-19. The V gene is TRBV30, the J gene TRBJ2-1; no definite D call. CDR3 sequence (DNA): TGTGCCTGGAGTGTACGGAATGAGCAGTTCTTC. This translates into CAWSVRNEQFF.